This T cell receptor (beta chain) is drawn from a study of blood T cell repertoires in COVID-19. Study background: Researchers got acute and convalescent COVID-19 samples from the United States, Italy and Spain. T cells, B-cell-depleted T cells, or PBMCs supplied cDNA or gDNA.

The assay was immunoSEQ multiplex PCR, and TCRdb's table has in-frame clones only and misses some. The repertoire holds roughly 250,000 clones, with roughly 89% as singletons. Germline CDR1 and CDR2: SGHNT and YENEEA. The CDR3 has 13 residues. The V and J ends lost 0 bases and 7 bases respectively, with 7 bases between them. This clone was found once. V gene TRBV11-3 combines with J gene TRBJ1-3; unclear D gene. Source material: peripheral blood. The sequence came from a man aged 25 to 40 with acute or convalescent COVID-19. In DNA form, the CDR3 reads TGTGCCAGCAGCTTAGAGCCCGGGAACACCATATATTTT. It specifies CASSLEPGNTIYF.